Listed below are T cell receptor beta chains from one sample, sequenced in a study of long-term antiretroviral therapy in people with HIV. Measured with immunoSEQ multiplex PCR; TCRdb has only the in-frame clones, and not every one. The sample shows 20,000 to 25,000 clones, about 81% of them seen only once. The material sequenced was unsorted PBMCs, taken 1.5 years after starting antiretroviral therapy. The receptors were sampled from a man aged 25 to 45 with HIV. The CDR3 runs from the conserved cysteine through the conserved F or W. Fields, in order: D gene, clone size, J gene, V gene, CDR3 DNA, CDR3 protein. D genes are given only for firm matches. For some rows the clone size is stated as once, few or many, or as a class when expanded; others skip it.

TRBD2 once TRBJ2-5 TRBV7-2 TGTGCCAGCAGCTTAGACGGCCTAGCGGGGGCTGAGACCCAGTACTTC CASSLDGLAGAETQYF
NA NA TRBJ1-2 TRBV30 TGTGCCTGGAGTGTAGGGGTCAACTATGGCTACACCTTC CAWSVGVNYGYTF
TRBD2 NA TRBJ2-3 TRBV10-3 TGTGCCATCAGTGATTCTAGCGGGAGCTCAGATACGCAGTATTTT CAISDSSGSSDTQYF
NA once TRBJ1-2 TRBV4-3 TGCGCCAGCAGCCCAGGGTCGGATGGCTACACCTTC CASSPGSDGYTF
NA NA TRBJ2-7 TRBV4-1 TGCGCCAGCAGCCAAGGGCAGCGACCCCCCTACGAGCAGTACTTC CASSQGQRPPYEQYF
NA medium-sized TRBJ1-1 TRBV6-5 TGTGCCAGCAGCCGCCGCGGCCAGATGAACACTGAAGCTTTCTTT CASSRRGQMNTEAFF
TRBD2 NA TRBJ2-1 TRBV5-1 TGCGCCAGCAGCTTGGGGGGAGGGCCCTACAATGAGCAGTTCTTC CASSLGGGPYNEQFF
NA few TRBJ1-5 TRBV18 TGTGCCAGCTCACGAGAACCCAATCAGCCCCAGCATTTT CASSREPNQPQHF
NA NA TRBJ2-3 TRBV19 TGTGCCAGTAGTATAGATCTGTTAGCGGAAGCAGATACGCAGTATTTT CASSIDLLAEADTQYF
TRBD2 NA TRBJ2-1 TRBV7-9 TGTGCCAGCAGCGCCTTAGCGGGCATTTACAATGAGCAGTTCTTC CASSALAGIYNEQFF
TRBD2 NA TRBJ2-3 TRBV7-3 TGTGCCAGCAGCTCACGGACTAGCGGGGGCACAGATACGCAGTATTTT CASSSRTSGGTDTQYF
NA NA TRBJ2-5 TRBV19 TGTGCCAGTAGTATCCAGATCCAAGAGACCCAGTACTTC CASSIQIQETQYF
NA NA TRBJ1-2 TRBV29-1 TGCAGCGTGTCCAACAGCCCCTATGGCTACACCTTC CSVSNSPYGYTF
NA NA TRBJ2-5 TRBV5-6 TGTGCCAGCAGCTGGGGGCCAGGGGTGGAGACCCAGTACTTC CASSWGPGVETQYF
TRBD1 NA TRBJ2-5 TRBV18 TGTGCCAGCTCACGAGAGACAGGGACCCAAGAGACCCAGTACTTC CASSRETGTQETQYF